This T cell receptor (beta chain) comes out of a study of Tregs in tolerant kidney transplant recipients. About the study: Related graft donors supplied nonmyeloablative bone marrow transplants, and mixed chimerism was transient. Regarding the study as a whole: Nucleotide sequences could not be compared across some patients' samples due to primer changes. Donor-specific Treg expansion exceeded global Treg expansion in tolerant patients, suggesting antigen drive.

Thawed PBMCs were FACS-sorted into unstimulated CD4+CD25+CD127- regulatory T cells, CD4+CD25- non-regulatory cells, CD4 and CD8 cells. As for this clone: Its antigen is undetermined.

Germline V gives CDR1 SGHRS, CDR2 YFSETQ. V lost 4 bases, J lost 2 bases, and 4 bases stayed unmatched. The CDR3 is 14 amino acids. The table came from immunoSEQ multiplex PCR; TCRdb's copy has only in-frame clones and leaves some out. Of fewer than 80,000 clones in the sample, roughly 98% were seen once. This TCR was sampled from a human donor who received a combined kidney and bone marrow transplant. The chain has TRBV5-1 and TRBJ2-5; TRBD1 aligns across 8 bases. Sequenced material: CD4+ T cells from blood, taken before the transplant. The CDR3 DNA is TGCGCCAGCAGCCGGGGACAGGCACAAGAGACCCAGTACTTC. Its translation: CASSRGQAQETQYF.